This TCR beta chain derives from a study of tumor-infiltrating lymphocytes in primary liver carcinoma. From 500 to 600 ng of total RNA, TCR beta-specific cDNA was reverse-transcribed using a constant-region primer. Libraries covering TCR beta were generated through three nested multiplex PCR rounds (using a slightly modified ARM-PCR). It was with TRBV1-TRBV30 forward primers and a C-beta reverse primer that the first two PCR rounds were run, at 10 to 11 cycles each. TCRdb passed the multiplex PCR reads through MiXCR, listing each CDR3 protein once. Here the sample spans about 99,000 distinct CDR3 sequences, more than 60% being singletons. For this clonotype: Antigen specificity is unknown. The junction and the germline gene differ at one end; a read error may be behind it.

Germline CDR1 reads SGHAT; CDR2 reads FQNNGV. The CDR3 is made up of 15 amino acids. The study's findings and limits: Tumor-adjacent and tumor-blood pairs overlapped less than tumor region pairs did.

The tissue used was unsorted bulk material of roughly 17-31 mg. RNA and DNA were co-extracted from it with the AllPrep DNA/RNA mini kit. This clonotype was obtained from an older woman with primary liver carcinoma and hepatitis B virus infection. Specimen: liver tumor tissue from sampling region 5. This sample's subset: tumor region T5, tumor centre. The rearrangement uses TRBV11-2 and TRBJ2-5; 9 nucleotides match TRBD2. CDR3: CANSGGSSGAETQHF. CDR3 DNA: TGTGCCAACAGCGGGGGGAGCTCCGGAGCAGAGACCCAGCATTTC.